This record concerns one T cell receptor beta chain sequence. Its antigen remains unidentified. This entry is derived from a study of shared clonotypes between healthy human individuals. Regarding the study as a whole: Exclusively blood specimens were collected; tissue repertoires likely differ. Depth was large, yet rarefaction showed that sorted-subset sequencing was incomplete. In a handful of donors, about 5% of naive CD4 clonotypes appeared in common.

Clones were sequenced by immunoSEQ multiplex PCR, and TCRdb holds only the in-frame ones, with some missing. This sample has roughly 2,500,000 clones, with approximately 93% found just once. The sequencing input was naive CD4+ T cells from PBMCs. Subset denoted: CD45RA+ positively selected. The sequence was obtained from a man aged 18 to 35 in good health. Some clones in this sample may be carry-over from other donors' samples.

The chain's CDR3 is CASSQEREKLFF. The CDR3 DNA reads as TGCGCCAGCAGCCAAGAGAGGGAAAAACTGTTTTTT. The gene calls are TRBV4-1 and TRBJ1-4; D is uncertain. The germline V gene has CDR1 MGHRA and CDR2 YSYEKL. V was pared by 0 bases and J by 8 bases, with 4 bases between. This CDR3 comprises 12 residues.